A single sample gave rise to the 13 T cell receptor beta chains below, sequenced in a study of T cells in Graves' hyperthyroidism and ophthalmopathy. Authors of the study amplified TCR beta CDR3 regions from RNA transcripts. A first-round RT-PCR of the TCR CDR3 used the HTBI primer set. One entry per CDR3 protein, called by TCRdb with MiXCR from the multiplex PCR reads. The sample lists roughly 740,000 distinct CDR3 sequences, about 15% seen once, with approximately 8.4% in the top ten. Sequencing was performed on blood. The receptors originated from a young man with Graves' hyperthyroidism.

In its sample, this clonotype was seen a few times. This rearrangement joins TRBV2 to TRBJ2-3; the D gene is possibly TRBD2 (5 bases). Trimming shortened V by 6 bases and J by 3 bases, and 19 bases separated the two germline ends. Looked up from germline, CDR1 is SNHLY and CDR2 is FYNNEI. The CDR3 extends over 16 amino acids. This CDR3 reads CASRGTGSWATDTQYF. The CDR3 nucleotides are TGTGCCAGCAGGGGTACGGGGAGTTGGGCGACAGATACGCAGTATTTT.

This clonotype has a count of ten or more. V gene TRBV12-5 combines with J gene TRBJ1-3; D might be TRBD1 (6 bases). V lost 6 bases and J 9 bases, leaving 9 bases between the germline ends. This CDR3 is built from 11 residues. The V gene's germline CDR1 is LGHNT and CDR2 FRNRAP. CDR3: CASGQGGTIYF. Written as DNA, the CDR3 is TGTGCTAGTGGCCAAGGGGGCACCATATATTTT.

The CDR3 DNA reads TGTGCCGAAGGGCCCAGCTGGTATGACAATGAGCAGTTCTTC. This translates into CAEGPSWYDNEQFF. The chain combines TRBV30 with TRBJ2-1; no reliable D call. The CDR3 totals 14 residues. From germline, CDR1 is GTSNPN and CDR2 SVGIG (reference sequence). V was trimmed by 8 bases and J by 5 bases, leaving 19 bases between them.

The J gene is TRBJ2-1, the V gene TRBV2, with 7 bases aligning to TRBD1. J was trimmed by 4 bases and V by 5 bases; bases with no gene match: 14. CDR1 and CDR2 from the germline V gene are SNHLY and FYNNEI. CDR3 length equals 17 residues. CDR3 sequence reads: CASSIQITRGPYNEQFF. The CDR3 coding sequence is TGTGCCAGCAGTATTCAAATAACTAGGGGGCCTTACAATGAGCAGTTCTTC.

This rearrangement joins TRBV20-1 to TRBJ2-6, with D possibly matching TRBD2 (5 bases). V was clipped by 8 bases and J by 0 bases, with 11 bases between them. CDR1 and CDR2 (germline): DFQATT, SNEGSKA (reference sequence). This CDR3 contains 14 residues. The chain's CDR3 is CSPIGGSGANVLTF. The CDR3 nucleotides read TGCAGTCCTATCGGAGGCTCTGGGGCCAACGTCCTGACTTTC.

In this sample, this clonotype turned up many times. V usage is TRBV27 and J usage is TRBJ2-7; 7 bases agree with TRBD1. The CDR3 runs 13 residues. With 6 bases clipped from V and 3 bases from J, the junction kept 5 bases outside the gene matches. Germline V gene lookup returns CDR1 MNHEY and CDR2 SMNVEV (reference sequence). The CDR3 bases are TGTGCCAGCAGCTACAGGGGAGACTACGAGCAGTACTTC. It codes for CASSYRGDYEQYF.

This clonotype was observed many times. The chain links TRBV5-1 to TRBJ1-1; no definite D call. The CDR3 spans 11 residues. Trimming shortened V by 2 bases and J by 8 bases, and 7 bases separated the two germline ends. CDR1 is SGHRS and CDR2 is YFSETQ in the germline V gene. CDR3 protein: CASSFGQEAFF. The CDR3 nucleotides read TGCGCCAGCAGCTTTGGGCAAGAAGCTTTCTTT.

This clonotype came up many times. This rearrangement joins TRBV11-2 to TRBJ2-7; possibly TRBD1 or TRBD2 for D (5 bases each). Trimming left V 1 base short and J 3 bases short, with 13 bases between. This CDR3 has 15 residues. Germline assignment: CDR1 SGHAT and CDR2 FQNNGV. The CDR3 bases are TGTGCCAGCAGCTTAGGGGGCACAGGAGGCTACGAGCAGTACTTC. Translating it yields CASSLGGTGGYEQYF.

CDR3 sequence: CASSVTGLDTQYF. The CDR3 DNA is TGTGCCAGCAGCGTAACAGGGTTAGATACGCAGTATTTT. The chain carries TRBV7-9 and TRBJ2-3; possibly TRBD1 for D (6 bases). This CDR3 comprises 13 residues. Trimming removed 5 bases from V and 5 bases from J, with 11 bases in between. Germline V gene sequence: CDR1 SEHNR, CDR2 FQNEAQ (reference sequence).

This rearrangement joins TRBV10-3 to TRBJ2-2; 11 nucleotides line up with TRBD2. V dropped 10 bases and J dropped 5; count of bases not matched to a gene: 9. The germline V gene encodes CDR1 ENHRY and CDR2 SYGVKD. This CDR3 contains 15 residues. The DNA of the CDR3 is TGTGCCACGGGGGGACTAGCGGAGGCGACCGGGGAGCTGTTTTTT. This gives the protein CATGGLAEATGELFF.

This chain links TRBV28 with TRBJ2-7; 10 bases fit TRBD1. The CDR3 contains 13 residues. The V gene's germline CDR1 is MDHEN and CDR2 SYDVKM. V was pared by 10 bases and J by 7 bases, with 10 bases of the junction left unmatched. Here the CDR3 reads CATKAGTGEEQYF. The CDR3 coding sequence is TGTGCCACCAAAGCCGGGACAGGGGAAGAGCAGTACTTC.

Worth noting for this clonotype: A clone one base away is much larger, so this may be a read error. The chain recombines TRBV30 with TRBJ1-5; D remains ambiguous. The CDR3 spans 12 residues. CDR1 is GTSNPN and CDR2 is SVGIG in the germline V gene (reference sequence). CDR3 protein: CVCPIGRKPQHF. DNA for the CDR3: TGTGTCTGCCCCATAGGTAGGAAGCCCCAGCATTTT. The full variable domain, with the rest looked up from reference TRBV30 and TRBJ1-5, is SQTIHQWPATLVQPVGSPLSLECTVEGTSNPNLYWYRQAAGRGLQLLFYSVGIGQISSEVPQNLSASRPQDRQFILSSKKLLLSDSGFYLCVCPIGRKPQHFGDGTRLSIL.

This clonotype was counted at least ten times. The DNA of the CDR3 is TGCAGCGTTTGGACAGGCCACCAAGAGACCCAGTACTTC. Translation: CSVWTGHQETQYF. This chain links TRBV29-1 with TRBJ2-5; 7 bases line up with TRBD1. With 5 bases clipped from V and 0 bases from J, the junction kept 3 bases outside the gene matches. The CDR3 spans 13 residues. Germline V gives CDR1 SQVTM, CDR2 ANQGSEA.